This T cell receptor (beta chain) appears in the sequencing data of a study of T cell changes during pregnancy in multiple sclerosis. This CDR3 comprises 15 residues. Germline loops: CDR1 WNHNN, CDR2 SYGVQD (reference sequence). V lost 8 bases, J lost 5 bases, and 12 bases stayed unmatched. The repertoire was sequenced with immunoSEQ multiplex PCR; TCRdb's copy has only in-frame clones and lacks some. The sample holds 35,000 to 45,000 clones, 85% to 95% seen once. The chain is built from TRBV10-1 and TRBJ2-1, with 7 bases aligning to TRBD2. This TCR was recovered from a female donor with multiple sclerosis, enrolled in a pregnancy study. Sequenced sample: peripheral blood. The CDR3 reads CASHPGGTLNNEQFF. The CDR3 DNA follows: TGCGCCAGCCACCCCGGGGGGACCCTCAACAATGAGCAGTTCTTC.